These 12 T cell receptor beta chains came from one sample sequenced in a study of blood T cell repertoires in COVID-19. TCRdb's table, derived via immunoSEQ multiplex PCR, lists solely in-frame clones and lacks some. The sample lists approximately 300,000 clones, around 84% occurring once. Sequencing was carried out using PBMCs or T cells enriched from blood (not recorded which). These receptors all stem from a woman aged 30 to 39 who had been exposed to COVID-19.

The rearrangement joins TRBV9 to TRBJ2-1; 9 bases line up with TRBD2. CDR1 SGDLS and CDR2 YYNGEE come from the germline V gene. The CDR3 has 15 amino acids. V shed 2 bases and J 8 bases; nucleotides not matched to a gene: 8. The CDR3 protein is CASSVGRGGFDEQFF. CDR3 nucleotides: TGTGCCAGCAGCGTCGGGCGGGGGGGCTTCGATGAGCAGTTCTTC.

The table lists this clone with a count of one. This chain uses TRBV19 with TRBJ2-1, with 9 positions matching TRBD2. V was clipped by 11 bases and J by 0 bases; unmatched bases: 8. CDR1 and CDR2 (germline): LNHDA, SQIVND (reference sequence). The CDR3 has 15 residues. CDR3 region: CAVAGEVHSYNEQFF. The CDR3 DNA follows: TGTGCCGTAGCGGGAGAAGTCCACTCCTACAATGAGCAGTTCTTC.

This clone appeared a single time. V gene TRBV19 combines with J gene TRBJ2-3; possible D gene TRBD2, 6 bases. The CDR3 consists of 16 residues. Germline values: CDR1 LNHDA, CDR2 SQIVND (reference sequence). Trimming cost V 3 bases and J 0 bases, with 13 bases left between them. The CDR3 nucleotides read TGTGCCAGTAGTATCGCCGGGACTGCTAGCACAGATACGCAGTATTTT. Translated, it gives CASSIAGTASTDTQYF.

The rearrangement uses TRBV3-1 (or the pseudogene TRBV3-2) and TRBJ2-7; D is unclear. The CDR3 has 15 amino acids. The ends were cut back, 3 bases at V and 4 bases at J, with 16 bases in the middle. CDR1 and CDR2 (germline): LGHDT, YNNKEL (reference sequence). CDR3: CASSQDLRMVYEQYF. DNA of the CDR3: TGTGCCAGCAGCCAGGATCTCAGGATGGTATACGAGCAGTACTTC.

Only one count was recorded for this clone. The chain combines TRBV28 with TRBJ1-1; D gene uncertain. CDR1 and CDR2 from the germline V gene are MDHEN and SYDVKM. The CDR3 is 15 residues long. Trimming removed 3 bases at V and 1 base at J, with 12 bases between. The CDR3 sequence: CASSFAIGGNTEAFF. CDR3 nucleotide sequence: TGTGCCAGCAGTTTCGCGATAGGAGGGAACACTGAAGCTTTCTTT.

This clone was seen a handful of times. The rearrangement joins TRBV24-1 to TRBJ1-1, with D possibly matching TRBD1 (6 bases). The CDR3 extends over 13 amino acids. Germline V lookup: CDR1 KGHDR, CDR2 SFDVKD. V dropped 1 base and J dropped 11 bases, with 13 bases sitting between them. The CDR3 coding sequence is TGTGCCACCAGTGATTTATCGTTGGGGGCGGCTTTCTTT. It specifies CATSDLSLGAAFF.

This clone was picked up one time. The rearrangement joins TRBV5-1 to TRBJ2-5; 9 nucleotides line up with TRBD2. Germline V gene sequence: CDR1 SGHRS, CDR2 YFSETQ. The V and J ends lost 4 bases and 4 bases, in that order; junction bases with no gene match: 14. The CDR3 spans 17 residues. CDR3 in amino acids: CASSPSAGGPLLETQYF. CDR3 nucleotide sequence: TGCGCCAGCAGCCCCTCTGCGGGGGGGCCGTTGTTAGAGACCCAGTACTTC.

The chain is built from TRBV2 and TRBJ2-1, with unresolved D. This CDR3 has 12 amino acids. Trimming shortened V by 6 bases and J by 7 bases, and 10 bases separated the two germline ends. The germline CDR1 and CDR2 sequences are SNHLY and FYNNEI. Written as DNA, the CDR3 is TGTGCCAGCAGGATAGTGGTGAATGAGCAGTTCTTC. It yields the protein CASRIVVNEQFF. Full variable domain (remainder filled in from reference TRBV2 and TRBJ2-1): EPEVTQTPSHQVTQMGQEVILRCVPISNHLYFYWYRQILGQKVEFLVSFYNNEISEKSEIFDDQFSVERPDGSNFTLKIRSTKLEDSAMYFCASRIVVNEQFFGPGTRLTVL.

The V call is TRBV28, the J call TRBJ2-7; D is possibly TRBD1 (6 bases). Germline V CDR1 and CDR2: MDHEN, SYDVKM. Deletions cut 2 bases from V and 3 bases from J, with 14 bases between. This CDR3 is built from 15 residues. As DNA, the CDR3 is TGTGCCAGCAGTTTACGACAGGCGGCAATCTACGAGCAGTACTTC. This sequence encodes CASSLRQAAIYEQYF.

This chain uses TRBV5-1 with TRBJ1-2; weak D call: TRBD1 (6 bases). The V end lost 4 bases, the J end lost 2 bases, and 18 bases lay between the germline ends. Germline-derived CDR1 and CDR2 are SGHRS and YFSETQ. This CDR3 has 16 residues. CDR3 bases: TGCGCCAGCAGCATCACCACGGACAGCCGAAACTATGGCTACACCTTC. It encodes CASSITTDSRNYGYTF.

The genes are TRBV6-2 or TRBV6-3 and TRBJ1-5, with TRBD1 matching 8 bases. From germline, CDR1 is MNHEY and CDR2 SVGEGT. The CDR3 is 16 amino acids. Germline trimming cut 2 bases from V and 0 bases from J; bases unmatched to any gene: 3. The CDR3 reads CASSYLGQVSNQPQHF. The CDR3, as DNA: TGTGCCAGCAGTTACCTGGGACAGGTTAGCAATCAGCCCCAGCATTTT.

The CDR3 DNA reads as TGTGCCAGTAGTACTGGACTAGCGGGAGAGACCCAGTACTTC. Translating it yields CASSTGLAGETQYF. This chain joins TRBV19 and TRBJ2-5, with 11 bases aligning to TRBD2. CDR3 length: 14 residues. Germline loops: CDR1 LNHDA, CDR2 SQIVND (reference sequence). V lost 4 bases to trimming and J lost 4 bases; unmatched junction nucleotides: 2.